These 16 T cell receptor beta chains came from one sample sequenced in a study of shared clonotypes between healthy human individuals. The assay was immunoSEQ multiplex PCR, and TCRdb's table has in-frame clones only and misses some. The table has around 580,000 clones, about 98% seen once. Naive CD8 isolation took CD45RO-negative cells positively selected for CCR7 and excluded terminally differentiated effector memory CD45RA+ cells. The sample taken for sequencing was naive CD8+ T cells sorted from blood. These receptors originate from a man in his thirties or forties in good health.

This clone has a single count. CDR3 sequence (DNA): TGTGCCAGCAGCTTAGGATACAGGGAAGTTTCAGATACGCAGTATTTT. Translating it yields CASSLGYREVSDTQYF. The V and J genes are TRBV13 and TRBJ2-3; D is perhaps TRBD1 (6 bases). V lost 0 bases and J lost 4, with 14 bases in between. Germline values: CDR1 PRHDT, CDR2 FYEKMQ (reference sequence). This CDR3 comprises 16 residues.

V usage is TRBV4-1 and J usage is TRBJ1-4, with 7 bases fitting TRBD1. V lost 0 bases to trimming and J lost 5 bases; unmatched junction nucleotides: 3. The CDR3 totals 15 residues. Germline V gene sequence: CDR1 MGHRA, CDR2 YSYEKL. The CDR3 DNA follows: TGCGCCAGCAGCCAAGAGCGAGGGGGCAATGAAAAACTGTTTTTT. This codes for CASSQERGGNEKLFF.

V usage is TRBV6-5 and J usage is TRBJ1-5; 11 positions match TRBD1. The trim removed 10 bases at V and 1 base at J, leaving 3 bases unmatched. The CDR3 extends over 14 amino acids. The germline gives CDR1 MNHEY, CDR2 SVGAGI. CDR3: CATRDRGSNQPQHF. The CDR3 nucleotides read TGTGCCACCAGGGACAGGGGGAGCAATCAGCCCCAGCATTTT.

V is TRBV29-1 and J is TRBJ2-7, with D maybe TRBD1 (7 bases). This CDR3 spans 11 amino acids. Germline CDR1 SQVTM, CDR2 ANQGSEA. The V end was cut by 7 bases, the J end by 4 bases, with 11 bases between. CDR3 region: CSGGTAYEQYF. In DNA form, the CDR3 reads TGCAGCGGCGGGACAGCATACGAGCAGTACTTC.

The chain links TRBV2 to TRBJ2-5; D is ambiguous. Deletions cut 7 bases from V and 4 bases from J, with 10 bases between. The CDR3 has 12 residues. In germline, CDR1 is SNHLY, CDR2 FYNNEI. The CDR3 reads CASKQERETQYF. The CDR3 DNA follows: TGTGCCAGCAAGCAGGAACGAGAGACCCAGTACTTC.

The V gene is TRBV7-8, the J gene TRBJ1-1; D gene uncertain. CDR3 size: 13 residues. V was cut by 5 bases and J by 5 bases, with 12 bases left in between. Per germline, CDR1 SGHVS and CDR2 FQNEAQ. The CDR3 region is CASSESVGTEAFF. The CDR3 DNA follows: TGTGCCAGCAGCGAGTCAGTGGGAACTGAAGCTTTCTTT.

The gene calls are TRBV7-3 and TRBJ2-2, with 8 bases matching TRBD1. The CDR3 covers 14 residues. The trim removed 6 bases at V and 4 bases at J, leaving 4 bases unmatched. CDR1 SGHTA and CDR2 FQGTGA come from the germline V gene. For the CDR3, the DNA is TGTGCCAGCAGGACAGGGGCGAGCACCGGGGAGCTGTTTTTT. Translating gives CASRTGASTGELFF.

The CDR3 loop reads CASSPRLAGGTEQFF. DNA for the CDR3: TGTGCCAGCAGCCCTCGACTAGCGGGAGGGACTGAGCAGTTCTTC. The chain employs TRBV13 and TRBJ2-1; 14 bases align to TRBD2. V was pared by 5 bases and J by 9 bases, with 6 bases of the junction left unmatched. Germline V gene sequence: CDR1 PRHDT, CDR2 FYEKMQ (reference sequence). The CDR3 length is 15 residues.

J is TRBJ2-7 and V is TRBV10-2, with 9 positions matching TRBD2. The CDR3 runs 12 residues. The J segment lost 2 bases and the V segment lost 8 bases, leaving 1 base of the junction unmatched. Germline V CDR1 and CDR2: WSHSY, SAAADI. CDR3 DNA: TGCGCCAGCGGCGGGGGGGCCTACGAGCAGTACTTC. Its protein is CASGGGAYEQYF.

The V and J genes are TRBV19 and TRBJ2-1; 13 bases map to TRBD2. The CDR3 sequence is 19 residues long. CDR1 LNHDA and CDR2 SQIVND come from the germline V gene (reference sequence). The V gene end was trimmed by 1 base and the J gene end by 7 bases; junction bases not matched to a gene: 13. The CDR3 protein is CASSIAWGLAGQFGNEQFF. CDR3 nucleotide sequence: TGTGCCAGTAGTATAGCATGGGGACTAGCGGGACAGTTTGGGAATGAGCAGTTCTTC.

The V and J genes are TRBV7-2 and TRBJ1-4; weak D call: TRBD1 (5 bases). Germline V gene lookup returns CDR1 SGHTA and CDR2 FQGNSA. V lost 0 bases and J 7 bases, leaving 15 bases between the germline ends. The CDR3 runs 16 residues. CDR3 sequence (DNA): TGTGCCAGCAGCTTAGCTACGGGACGGCATAGTGAAAAACTGTTTTTT. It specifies CASSLATGRHSEKLFF.

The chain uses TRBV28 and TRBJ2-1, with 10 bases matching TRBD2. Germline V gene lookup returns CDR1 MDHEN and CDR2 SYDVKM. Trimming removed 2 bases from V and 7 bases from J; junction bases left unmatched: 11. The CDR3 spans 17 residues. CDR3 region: CASSLRPSGSNRNEQFF. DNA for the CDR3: TGTGCCAGCAGTTTACGGCCTAGCGGGAGTAATAGAAATGAGCAGTTCTTC.

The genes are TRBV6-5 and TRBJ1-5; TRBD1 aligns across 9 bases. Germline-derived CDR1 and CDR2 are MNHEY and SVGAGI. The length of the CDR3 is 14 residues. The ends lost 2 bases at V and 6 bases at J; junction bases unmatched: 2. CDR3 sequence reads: CASSYLTGGQPQHF. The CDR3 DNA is TGTGCCAGCAGTTACCTGACAGGGGGTCAGCCCCAGCATTTT.

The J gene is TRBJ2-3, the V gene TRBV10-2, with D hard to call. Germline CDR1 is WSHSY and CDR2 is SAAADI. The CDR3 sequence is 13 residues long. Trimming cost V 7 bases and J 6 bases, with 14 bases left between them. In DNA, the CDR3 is TGCGCCAGCACCCCGGGTGGGGTTGATACGCAGTATTTT. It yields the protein CASTPGGVDTQYF.

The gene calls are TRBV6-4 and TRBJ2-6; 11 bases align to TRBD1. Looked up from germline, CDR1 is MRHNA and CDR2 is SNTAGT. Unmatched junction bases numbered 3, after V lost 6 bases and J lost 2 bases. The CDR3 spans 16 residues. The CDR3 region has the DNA TGTGCCAGCAGCGAGGACAGGGGGCCTGGGGCCAACGTCCTGACTTTC. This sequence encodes CASSEDRGPGANVLTF.

The chain's CDR3 is CAILGDNSYNEQFF. In DNA, the CDR3 is TGTGCCATCTTAGGGGATAACTCCTACAATGAGCAGTTCTTC. The rearrangement uses TRBV10-3 and TRBJ2-1, with D tentatively TRBD1 (5 bases). V dropped 8 bases and J dropped 0 bases, with 11 bases sitting between them. CDR1 and CDR2 from the germline V gene are ENHRY and SYGVKD. This CDR3 is 14 amino acids long.